Below, 32 T cell receptor beta chains from the same sample are listed, as sequenced in a study of patients and donors after allogeneic stem cell transplantation. TCRdb itself ran the RT-PCR reads through MiXCR, one entry per CDR3 protein. This table holds some 92,000 distinct CDR3 sequences, 40% to 60% found once. Sequenced input: blood, either unsorted or a sorted T cell fraction (not recorded which). These receptors were taken from a human donor who was either an allogeneic HSCT recipient or a stem cell or donor lymphocyte infusion donor (not recorded which). It is not recorded whose cells these are; they may come from a transplant donor.

The chain uses TRBV5-1 and TRBJ2-3; D might be TRBD1 (6 bases). The germline gives CDR1 SGHRS, CDR2 YFSETQ. Trimming shortened V by 0 bases and J by 4 bases, and 18 bases separated the two germline ends. CDR3 length: 17 residues. The CDR3 loop reads CASSLVGDRTVADTQYF. In nucleotides, the CDR3 is TGCGCCAGCAGCTTGGTGGGAGACAGGACCGTCGCAGATACGCAGTATTTT.

The rearrangement joins TRBV25-1 to TRBJ1-1, with 9 bases that match TRBD1. The CDR3 covers 13 residues. Per the germline V gene, CDR1 is MGHDK and CDR2 is SYGVNS. V lost 10 bases and J lost 4; bases outside the gene matches: 7. This CDR3 is CATKGDRATEAFF. The CDR3, as DNA: TGTGCCACCAAGGGGGACAGGGCCACTGAAGCTTTCTTT.

This sequence joins TRBV18 and TRBJ1-2, with D possibly TRBD1 on 6 matching bases. The CDR3 is 14 residues long. V lost 3 bases and J 8 bases, leaving 16 bases between the germline ends. Germline assignment: CDR1 KGHSH and CDR2 LQKENI. CDR3 bases: TGTGCCAGCTCACCCCGGGGCAGGGGCTACGGCTACACCTTC. It is translated as CASSPRGRGYGYTF.

V and J are TRBV6-2 or TRBV6-3 and TRBJ1-2; perhaps TRBD1 as D (5 bases). Trimming took off 6 bases at V and 4 bases at J, with 15 bases between the two ends. The CDR3 extends over 14 amino acids. The germline gives CDR1 MNHEY, CDR2 SVGEGT. CDR3 region: CASSKQVLPYGYTF. The CDR3 region has the DNA TGTGCCAGCAGCAAACAGGTCTTACCCTATGGCTACACCTTC.

J is TRBJ1-1 and V is TRBV3-1; TRBD1 matches at 7 bases. The CDR3 has 15 residues. Germline CDR1 is LGHDT and CDR2 is YNNKEL (reference sequence). The V segment lost 4 bases and the J segment 1 base; nucleotides outside the gene matches: 6. The CDR3 loop reads CASSRDSSKNTEAFF. The CDR3 DNA is TGTGCCAGCAGCCGGGACAGCTCCAAGAACACTGAAGCTTTCTTT.

J is TRBJ1-2 and V is TRBV12-5; 7 positions match TRBD1. The CDR3 runs to 15 residues. Germline-derived CDR1 and CDR2 are LGHNT and FRNRAP. The junction had 9 bases not matched to a gene; V was cut back by 1 base and J by 7 bases. CDR3 in amino acids: CASGLAAGGVFGYTF. The CDR3 coding sequence is TGTGCTAGTGGTTTGGCGGCAGGGGGAGTGTTTGGCTACACCTTC.

The rearrangement joins TRBV10-3 to TRBJ2-1; D possibly uses TRBD1 or TRBD2 (5 bases each). The germline CDR1 and CDR2 sequences are ENHRY and SYGVKD. The CDR3 length is 17 residues. V was trimmed by 9 bases and J by 1 base, leaving 22 bases between them. The CDR3 loop reads CAISGTGRVGSYNEQFF. CDR3 DNA: TGTGCCATTTCCGGGACGGGAAGGGTTGGGTCCTACAATGAGCAGTTCTTC.

This chain joins TRBV4-3 and TRBJ1-4; 8 nucleotides line up with TRBD1. The length of the CDR3 is 15 residues. With 1 base clipped from V and 4 bases from J, the junction kept 2 bases outside the gene matches. Germline loops: CDR1 LGHNA, CDR2 YSLEER. The CDR3 DNA is TGCGCCAGCAGCCAAGGGGACAGGCGTAATGAAAAACTGTTTTTT. Translation: CASSQGDRRNEKLFF.

This clonotype has more than one count but fewer than ten. The chain carries TRBV15 and TRBJ1-1; possibly TRBD1 for D (6 bases). Deletions cut 3 bases from V and 1 base from J, with 9 bases between. The CDR3 sequence is 14 residues long. Germline CDR1 reads LNHNV; CDR2 reads YYDKDF (reference sequence). For the CDR3, the DNA is TGTGCCACCAGCAGGGGACACAAGAACACTGAAGCTTTCTTT. Amino acid sequence: CATSRGHKNTEAFF.

Only one count was recorded for this clonotype. Given the absence of the conserved phenylalanine or tryptophan at the CDR3 end, a read error is likely. The rearrangement links TRBV29-1 to TRBJ1-1, with D unclear. CDR3 length: 11 residues. CDR1 SQVTM and CDR2 ANQGSEA come from the germline V gene. Trimming shortened V by 2 bases and J by 1 base, and 2 bases separated the two germline ends. CDR3 sequence reads: CSVEPNTEAFL. For the CDR3, the DNA is TGCAGCGTTGAACCGAACACTGAAGCTTTCTTG.

V and J are TRBV2 and TRBJ1-2; the D gene is possibly TRBD1 (6 bases). Germline V gene lookup returns CDR1 SNHLY and CDR2 FYNNEI. This CDR3 has 15 amino acids. Between the trimmed V and J ends, which lost 4 bases and 7 bases, there was a span of 19 bases. The CDR3 nucleotides are TGTGCCAGCAGTGGGGACCGGACAGTGACGGGTGGCTACACCTTC. Its protein is CASSGDRTVTGGYTF.

The chain recombines TRBV12-3 or TRBV12-4 with TRBJ1-5; TRBD1 matches 7 bases. V dropped 6 bases and J dropped 2; count of bases not matched to a gene: 10. The CDR3 contains 16 residues. Here the CDR3 DNA reads TGTGCCAGCAGATCACCCAGGGGGGCCGGCAATCAGCCCCAGCATTTT. Its translation is CASRSPRGAGNQPQHF.

A few counts support this clonotype. The chain carries TRBV18 and TRBJ1-2; 9 bases align to TRBD1. Germline CDR1 reads KGHSH; CDR2 reads LQKENI. V lost 0 bases and J lost 7; bases outside the gene matches: 9. CDR3 size: 16 residues. This CDR3 is CASSPPTGQGRRGYTF. CDR3 nucleotide sequence: TGTGCCAGCTCACCACCGACGGGACAGGGTCGTCGTGGCTACACCTTC.

This rearrangement joins TRBV7-9 to TRBJ1-4; D gene uncertain. This CDR3 is 15 amino acids long. From germline, CDR1 is SEHNR and CDR2 FQNEAQ (reference sequence). Trimming removed 5 bases at V and 5 bases at J, with 15 bases between. The CDR3: CASSRSPGMNEKLFF. Here the CDR3 DNA reads TGTGCCAGCAGCCGTTCCCCCGGGATGAATGAAAAACTGTTTTTT.

This clonotype was seen a handful of times. The genes are TRBV7-2 and TRBJ1-3; possibly TRBD1 for D (5 bases). This CDR3 is 17 amino acids long. V gave up 1 base and J gave up 0 bases, with 13 bases separating them. The germline V gene has CDR1 SGHTA and CDR2 FQGNSA. The chain's CDR3 is CASSLDRTLSSGNTIYF. In DNA form, the CDR3 reads TGTGCCAGCAGCTTAGACCGGACACTAAGCTCTGGAAACACCATATATTTT.

The rearrangement links TRBV5-1 to TRBJ1-6; tentatively, D is TRBD1 (6 bases). Germline V gives CDR1 SGHRS, CDR2 YFSETQ. The CDR3 runs 12 residues. Trimming left V 3 bases short and J 10 bases short, with 8 bases between. The CDR3 DNA reads as TGCGCCAGCAGCTCCACAGGGTCACCCCTCCACTTT. Encoded protein: CASSSTGSPLHF. The full variable domain, with the rest looked up from reference TRBV5-1 and TRBJ1-6, is KAGVTQTPRYLIKTRGQQVTLSCSPISGHRSVSWYQQTPGQGLQFLFEYFSETQRNKGNFPGRFSGRQFSNSRSEMNVSTLELGDSALYLCASSSTGSPLHFGNGTRLTVT.

The chain joins TRBV7-6 to TRBJ2-7, with 7 bases that match TRBD1. The CDR3 is made up of 16 amino acids. V was pared by 2 bases and J by 0 bases, with 7 bases of the junction left unmatched. Germline CDR1 reads SGHVS; CDR2 reads FNYEAQ. CDR3 amino acids: CASSLLGTVSSYEQYF. The CDR3 coding sequence is TGTGCCAGCAGCTTATTAGGGACAGTGTCCTCCTACGAGCAGTACTTC.

Only a few counts were recorded for this clonotype. The rearrangement joins TRBV7-2 to TRBJ1-1; D possibly corresponds to TRBD1 (6 bases). CDR1 and CDR2 (germline): SGHTA, FQGNSA. Deletions cut 3 bases from V and 7 bases from J, with 9 bases between. The CDR3 consists of 12 residues. The DNA of the CDR3 is TGTGCCAGCAGCTTCCAGGGGAATGAAGCTTTCTTT. Translating it yields CASSFQGNEAFF.

This clonotype is a singleton in its sample. This chain connects TRBV28 to TRBJ2-1, with 7 bases identical to TRBD2. V lost 7 bases to trimming and J lost 5 bases; unmatched junction nucleotides: 5. Germline V gives CDR1 MDHEN, CDR2 SYDVKM. There are 13 residues in the CDR3. This chain's CDR3 is CASNRDYNNEQFF. Here the CDR3 DNA reads TGTGCCAGCAATCGGGACTACAACAATGAGCAGTTCTTC.

This clonotype showed up just a few times. The chain employs TRBV6-5 and TRBJ1-6; D might be TRBD1 (5 bases). The CDR3 is 17 amino acids. Germline CDR1 MNHEY, CDR2 SVGAGI. V was shortened by 5 bases and J by 2 bases, with 16 bases between the two germline ends. CDR3 residues: CASSRFQGGAYNSPLHF. The DNA of the CDR3 is TGTGCCAGCAGTAGATTCCAGGGAGGCGCCTATAATTCACCCCTCCACTTT.

The V call is TRBV5-1, the J call TRBJ1-1, with D possibly TRBD1 on 6 matching bases. The length of the CDR3 is 13 residues. Germline loops: CDR1 SGHRS, CDR2 YFSETQ. The ends were cut back, 5 bases at V and 1 base at J, with 9 bases in the middle. The CDR3 loop reads CASRYRENTEAFF. The CDR3 DNA follows: TGCGCCAGCAGGTACAGGGAGAACACTGAAGCTTTCTTT. The full variable domain, with the rest looked up from reference TRBV5-1 and TRBJ1-1, is KAGVTQTPRYLIKTRGQQVTLSCSPISGHRSVSWYQQTPGQGLQFLFEYFSETQRNKGNFPGRFSGRQFSNSRSEMNVSTLELGDSALYLCASRYRENTEAFFGQGTRLTVV.

This clonotype has just a few counts. Here the CDR3 DNA reads TGTGCCAGCAGTTTTCAGGGTCGGCTCTATAAAGATGGCTACACCTTC. Its translation is CASSFQGRLYKDGYTF. The chain carries TRBV12-3 or TRBV12-4 and TRBJ1-2; D perhaps matches TRBD1 (5 bases). The CDR3 extends over 16 amino acids. V lost 3 bases and J lost 6, with 20 bases in between.

The CDR3, as DNA: TGTGCCAGCAGTTTTTCCCAGGAACCCTATAATTCACCCCTCCACTTT. Translated, it gives CASSFSQEPYNSPLHF. The genes are TRBV12-3 or TRBV12-4 and TRBJ1-6; D not certain. CDR3 size: 16 residues. With 3 bases removed from V and 2 bases from J, the gap between germline ends came to 11 bases.

This sequence joins TRBV9 and TRBJ1-3; no clear D gene. V dropped 4 bases and J dropped 0 bases, with 14 bases sitting between them. Germline V gene data show CDR1 as SGDLS and CDR2 as YYNGEE. This CDR3 comprises 16 residues. This chain's CDR3 is CASSRYSESSGNTIYF. The CDR3 DNA is TGTGCCAGCAGCCGGTACTCCGAGAGCTCTGGAAACACCATATATTTT.

J is TRBJ1-3 and V is TRBV7-2; D unclear. The V end was cut by 3 bases, the J end by 1 base, with 13 bases between. CDR3 size: 16 residues. Germline V gives CDR1 SGHTA, CDR2 FQGNSA. CDR3 sequence: CASSFNLRRSGNTIYF. The DNA of the CDR3 is TGTGCCAGCAGCTTTAACCTGAGGAGATCTGGAAACACCATATATTTT.

This clonotype has only a few counts. CDR3 bases: TGCAGTGCCGAATCGGGACAGGGGGCCTCACCCCTCCACTTT. This gives the protein CSAESGQGASPLHF. The chain employs TRBV20-1 and TRBJ1-6; TRBD1 matches 12 bases. Unmatched junction bases numbered 7, after V lost 6 bases and J lost 10 bases. This CDR3 comprises 14 residues. CDR1 and CDR2 (germline): DFQATT, SNEGSKA (reference sequence).

The V gene is TRBV4-1, the J gene TRBJ1-5; TRBD1 matches 7 bases. Germline CDR1 reads MGHRA; CDR2 reads YSYEKL. The trim removed 0 bases at V and 5 bases at J, leaving 10 bases unmatched. The CDR3 sequence is 17 residues long. The CDR3 DNA reads as TGCGCCAGCAGCCAAGAACACAGGGGCGCAGGAGATCAGCCCCAGCATTTT. Translating it yields CASSQEHRGAGDQPQHF.

This clonotype was seen only a few times. V usage is TRBV2 and J usage is TRBJ1-1, with D perhaps matching TRBD1 (5 bases). V was clipped by 0 bases and J by 3 bases, with 14 bases between them. The CDR3 sequence is 16 residues long. The germline CDR1 and CDR2 sequences are SNHLY and FYNNEI. CDR3 coding DNA: TGTGCCAGCAGTGAAGCGCTTGGGACGGACTACACTGAAGCTTTCTTT. Encoded protein: CASSEALGTDYTEAFF.

This clonotype was recorded a few times. The chain carries TRBV7-9 and TRBJ1-4, with D uncertain. The germline V and J ends were trimmed by 1 base and 0 bases, with 15 bases remaining between them. Germline values: CDR1 SEHNR, CDR2 FQNEAQ (reference sequence). This CDR3 contains 18 residues. In DNA form, the CDR3 reads TGTGCCAGCAGCTTAGAGACGGCGCCTTATGCAACTAATGAAAAACTGTTTTTT. Its protein product is CASSLETAPYATNEKLFF.

The chain has TRBV27 and TRBJ1-5, with 9 bases fitting TRBD1. Germline loops: CDR1 MNHEY, CDR2 SMNVEV (reference sequence). With V trimmed by 2 bases and J by 5 bases, 4 bases remained unmatched. This CDR3 has 15 residues. CDR3 sequence: CASSLIQGAYQPQHF. DNA for the CDR3: TGTGCCAGCAGTTTAATACAGGGGGCCTATCAGCCCCAGCATTTT.

V usage is TRBV20-1 and J usage is TRBJ1-2; 7 nucleotides line up with TRBD1. Germline values: CDR1 DFQATT, CDR2 SNEGSKA (reference sequence). The trim removed 7 bases at V and 5 bases at J, leaving 7 bases unmatched. The CDR3 has 12 amino acids. The CDR3 protein is CSVPDRAYGYTF. The CDR3, as DNA: TGCAGTGTCCCTGACAGGGCTTATGGCTACACCTTC.

The V call is TRBV2, the J call TRBJ1-2; D is unclear. This CDR3 region has 12 residues. Between the trimmed V and J ends, which lost 3 bases and 2 bases, there was a span of 4 bases. Germline CDR1 reads SNHLY; CDR2 reads FYNNEI. The CDR3 DNA reads TGTGCCAGCAGTGACACAAACTATGGCTACACCTTC. Amino acids: CASSDTNYGYTF.